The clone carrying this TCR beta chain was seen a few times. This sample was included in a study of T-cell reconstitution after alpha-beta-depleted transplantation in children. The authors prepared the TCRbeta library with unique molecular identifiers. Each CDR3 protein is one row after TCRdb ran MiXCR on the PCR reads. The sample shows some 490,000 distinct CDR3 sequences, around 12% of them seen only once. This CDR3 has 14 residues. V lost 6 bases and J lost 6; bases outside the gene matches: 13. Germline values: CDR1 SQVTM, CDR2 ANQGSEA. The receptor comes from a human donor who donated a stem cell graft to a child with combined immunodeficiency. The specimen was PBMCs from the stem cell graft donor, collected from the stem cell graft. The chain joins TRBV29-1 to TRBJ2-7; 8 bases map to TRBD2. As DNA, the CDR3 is TGCAGCGTCGGGCAGAGCGGGAGTTCTGTCGAGCAGTACTTC. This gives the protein CSVGQSGSSVEQYF.